One TCR beta chain is described in this entry. The antigen remains unidentified. These data belong to a study of response to subunit inactivated influenza vaccine. Whole-study findings and limits: After each seasonal influenza vaccination, few new T cells are recruited, the authors suggested.

Germline V gene lookup returns CDR1 LNHNV and CDR2 YYDKDF (reference sequence). CDR3 length: 18 amino acids. V gave up 0 bases and J gave up 0 bases, with 15 bases separating them. TCRdb re-called the RT-PCR reads with MiXCR, one entry per CDR3 protein. Of roughly 500,000 distinct CDR3 sequences listed, about 17% are singletons. Source: CD4+ T cells sorted from PBMCs, taken less than 30 months after vaccination. V is TRBV15 and J is TRBJ1-3, with D perhaps TRBD1 (6 bases). The sequence was obtained from a man between 45 and 75 years old who received an inactivated influenza vaccine. The CDR3 nucleotides read TGTGCCACCAGCAGAGATCTCCCAGGGGTCTTCTCTGGAAACACCATATATTTT. This translates into CATSRDLPGVFSGNTIYF.